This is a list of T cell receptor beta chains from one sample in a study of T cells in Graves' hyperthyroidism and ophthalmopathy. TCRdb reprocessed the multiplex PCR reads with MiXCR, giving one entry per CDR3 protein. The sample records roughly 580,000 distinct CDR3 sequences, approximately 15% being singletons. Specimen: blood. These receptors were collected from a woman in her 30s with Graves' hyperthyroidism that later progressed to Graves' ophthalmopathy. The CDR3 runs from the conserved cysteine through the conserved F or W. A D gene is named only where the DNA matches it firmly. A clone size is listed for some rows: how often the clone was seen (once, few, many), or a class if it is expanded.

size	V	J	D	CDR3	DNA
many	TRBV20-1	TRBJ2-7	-	CSAPPEGRIYEQYF	TGCAGTGCCCCCCCGGAGGGGAGAATATACGAGCAGTACTTC
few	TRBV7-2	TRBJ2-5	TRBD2	CASSLLLAGVGTQYF	TGTGCCAGCAGCTTACTACTAGCGGGAGTAGGGACCCAGTACTTC
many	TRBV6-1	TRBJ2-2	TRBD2	CASSEALAGGTGELFF	TGTGCCAGCAGTGAAGCACTAGCGGGAGGCACCGGGGAGCTGTTTTTT
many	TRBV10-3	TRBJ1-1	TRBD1	CAISEGQGGNTEAFF	TGTGCCATCAGTGAGGGACAGGGAGGGAACACTGAAGCTTTCTTT
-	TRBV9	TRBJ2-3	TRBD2	CASSPWTSGRVSTTDTQYF	TGTGCCAGCAGCCCGTGGACTAGCGGGAGGGTATCTACCACAGATACGCAGTATTTT
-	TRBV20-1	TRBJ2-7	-	CSAARVGSYEQYF	TGCAGTGCTGCCAGGGTGGGGAGTTACGAGCAGTACTTC
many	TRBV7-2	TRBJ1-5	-	CASSRWGGQPQHF	TGTGCCAGCAGCCGCTGGGGTGGTCAGCCCCAGCATTTT
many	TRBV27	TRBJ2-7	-	CASSLSYSYEQYF	TGTGCCAGCAGTTTATCGTACTCCTACGAGCAGTACTTC
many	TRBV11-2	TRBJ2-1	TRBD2	CASSHLSGGVNEQFF	TGTGCCAGCAGCCACCTCTCGGGAGGGGTGAATGAGCAGTTCTTC
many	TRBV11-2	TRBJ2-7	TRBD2	CASSLPSRTSGSYEQYF	TGTGCCAGCAGCTTACCTTCTAGGACTAGCGGGAGCTACGAGCAGTACTTC
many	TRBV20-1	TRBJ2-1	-	CSARDRGSYNEQFF	TGCAGTGCTAGAGATCGCGGGTCCTACAATGAGCAGTTCTTC
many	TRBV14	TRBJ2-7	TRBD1	CASSPRWDSSYEQYF	TGTGCCAGCAGCCCTAGGTGGGACAGCTCCTACGAGCAGTACTTC
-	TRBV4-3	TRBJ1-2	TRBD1	CASSQEAGGFYSYTF	TGCGCCAGCAGCCAAGAGGCAGGGGGCTTCTATAGCTACACCTTC
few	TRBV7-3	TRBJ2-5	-	CASSLTTGPQEAQYF	TGTGCCAGCAGCTTAACCACGGGCCCCCAAGAGGCCCAGTACTTC
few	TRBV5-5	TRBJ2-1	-	CASSSPGRENNEQFF	TGTGCCAGCAGCTCACCGGGACGGGAAAACAATGAGCAGTTCTTC
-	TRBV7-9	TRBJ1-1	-	CASRKAMNTEAFF	TGTGCCAGCAGGAAAGCCATGAACACTGAAGCTTTCTTT
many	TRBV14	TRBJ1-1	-	CASSQEHSSISSAFF	TGTGCCAGCAGCCAAGAACACAGTTCCATTAGTTCTGCTTTCTTT
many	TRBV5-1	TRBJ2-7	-	CASSLGPLYEQYF	TGTGCCAGCAGTTTAGGTCCTCTATACGAGCAGTACTTC
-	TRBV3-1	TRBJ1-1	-	CASSYSGTPEAFF	TGTGCCAGCAGCTACTCCGGGACACCTGAAGCTTTCTTT
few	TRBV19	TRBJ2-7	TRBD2	CASSIAGRGGASEQYF	TGTGCCAGTAGTATAGCTGGTCGGGGGGGGGCGTCTGAGCAGTACTTC
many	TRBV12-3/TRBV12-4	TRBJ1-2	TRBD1	CASSLVTGGSYGYTF	TGTGCCAGCAGTTTAGTAACAGGGGGCAGCTATGGCTACACCTTC
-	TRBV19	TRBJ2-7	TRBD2	CATSGGRGREQYF	TGTGCCACCTCCGGCGGGAGGGGCCGCGAGCAGTACTTC
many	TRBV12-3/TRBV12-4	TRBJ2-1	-	CASCLQDLSSYNEQFF	TGTGCCAGCTGCCTCCAGGACCTGAGCTCCTACAATGAGCAGTTCTTC
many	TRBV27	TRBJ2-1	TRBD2	CASSPSTSGTNEQFF	TGTGCCAGCAGTCCATCGACTAGCGGGACCAATGAGCAGTTCTTC
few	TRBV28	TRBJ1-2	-	CASRSGTDNYGYTF	TGTGCCAGCAGGTCCGGGACGGATAACTATGGCTACACCTTC
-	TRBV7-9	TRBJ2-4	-	CASSLEQTKNIQYF	TGTGCCAGCAGCTTAGAACAAACCAAAAACATTCAGTACTTC
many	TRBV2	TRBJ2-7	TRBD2	CASSRSSGTPVYEQYF	TGTGCCAGCAGTCGGTCTAGCGGGACTCCAGTCTACGAGCAGTACTTC
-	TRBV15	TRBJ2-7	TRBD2	CATSRDSGGRIYEQYF	TGTGCCACCAGCAGAGATTCAGGCGGGAGGATATACGAGCAGTACTTC
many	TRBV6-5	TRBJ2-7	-	CASSYPGTYEQYF	TGTGCCAGCAGTTACCCCGGGACTTACGAGCAGTACTTC
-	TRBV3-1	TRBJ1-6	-	CASSQVGIGGTVRSPLHF	TGTGCCAGCAGCCAAGTAGGGATCGGCGGTACTGTGCGTTCACCCCTCCACTTT
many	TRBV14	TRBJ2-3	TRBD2	CASSQIAGAYTDTQYF	TGTGCCAGCAGCCAAATCGCGGGAGCCTACACAGATACGCAGTATTTT
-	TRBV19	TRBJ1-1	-	CASEGRGQTTEAFF	TGTGCCAGTGAGGGGAGAGGACAAACTACTGAAGCTTTCTTT
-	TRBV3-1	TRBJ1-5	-	CASSQDVTKGNQPQHF	TGTGCCAGCAGCCAAGACGTCACCAAGGGTAATCAGCCCCAGCATTTT
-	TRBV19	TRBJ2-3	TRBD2	CASQLTSATDTQYF	TGTGCCAGTCAACTCACTAGCGCCACAGATACGCAGTATTTT
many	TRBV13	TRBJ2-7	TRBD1	CASSGGTGGNDEQYF	TGTGCCAGCAGCGGAGGGACAGGGGGCAACGACGAGCAGTACTTC
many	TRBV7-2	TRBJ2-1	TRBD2	CASSGLAGESYNEQFF	TGTGCCAGCAGCGGGCTAGCGGGAGAGTCCTACAATGAGCAGTTCTTC
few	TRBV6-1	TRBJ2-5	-	CASSEIGVTQYF	TGTGCCAGCAGTGAAATCGGCGTGACCCAGTACTTC
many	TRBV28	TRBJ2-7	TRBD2	CASSLPSGISYEQYF	TGTGCCAGCAGTTTGCCCAGCGGGATATCCTACGAGCAGTACTTC
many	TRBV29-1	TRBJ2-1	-	CSVEGQGYEQFF	TGCAGCGTTGAAGGTCAGGGCTATGAGCAGTTCTTC
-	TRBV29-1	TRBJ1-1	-	CSVEDLGRGGTEAFF	TGCAGCGTTGAAGATCTAGGGAGAGGTGGCACTGAAGCTTTCTTT
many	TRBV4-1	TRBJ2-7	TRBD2	CASSHSAGVVYEQYF	TGCGCCAGCAGTCACTCGGCGGGAGTGGTGTACGAGCAGTACTTC
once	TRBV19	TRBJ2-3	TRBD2	CATRTSGSTDTQYF	TGTGCCACCCGAACTAGCGGGAGCACAGATACGCAGTATTTT
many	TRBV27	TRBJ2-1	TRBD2	CASSFLGQDAGGRNEQFF	TGTGCCAGCAGTTTTCTGGGGCAAGACGCGGGAGGTCGCAATGAGCAGTTCTTC
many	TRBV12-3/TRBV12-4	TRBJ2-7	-	CASSPPTDYYEQYF	TGTGCCAGCAGTCCCCCGACGGACTACTACGAGCAGTACTTC
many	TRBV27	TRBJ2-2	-	CASSLSGTLNTGELFF	TGTGCCAGCAGTCTCTCCGGGACACTAAACACCGGGGAGCTGTTTTTT
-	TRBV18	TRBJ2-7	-	CASSPTRAIYEQYF	TGTGCCAGCTCACCAACTAGGGCCATTTACGAGCAGTACTTC
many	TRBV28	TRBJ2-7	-	CASSSGPPPYEQYF	TGTGCCAGCAGTTCCGGTCCCCCCCCCTACGAGCAGTACTTC
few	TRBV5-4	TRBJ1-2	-	CASSFNGYGYTF	TGTGCCAGCAGCTTCAATGGGTATGGCTACACCTTC
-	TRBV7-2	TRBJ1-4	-	CASSLSGRNEKLFF	TGTGCCAGCAGCTTATCAGGGAGGAATGAAAAACTGTTTTTT
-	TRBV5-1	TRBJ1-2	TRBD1	CASSRGSGTGIDYGYTF	TGCGCCAGCAGCCGGGGGAGTGGGACAGGGATCGACTATGGCTACACCTTC
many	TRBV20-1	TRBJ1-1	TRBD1	CSARGGTAISEAFF	TGCAGTGCCAGGGGGGGGACGGCTATATCTGAAGCTTTCTTT
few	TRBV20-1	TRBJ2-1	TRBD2	CSAPGRLVDSSYNEQFF	TGCAGTGCTCCCGGGAGGCTTGTGGATAGCTCCTACAATGAGCAGTTCTTC
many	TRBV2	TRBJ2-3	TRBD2	CASGTSGSHQYTQYF	TGTGCCAGCGGGACTAGCGGGAGCCATCAGTATACGCAGTATTTT
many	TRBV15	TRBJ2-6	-	CATSRGIVGQAGANVLTF	TGTGCCACCAGCAGAGGGATCGTTGGGCAGGCTGGGGCCAACGTCCTGACTTTC
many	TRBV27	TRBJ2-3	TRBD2	CASSLHAGGTDTQYF	TGTGCCAGCAGTTTACATGCGGGAGGTACAGATACGCAGTATTTT
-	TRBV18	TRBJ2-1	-	CASSPGLAGQGEQFF	TGTGCCAGCTCACCTGGATTAGCGGGACAGGGTGAGCAGTTCTTC
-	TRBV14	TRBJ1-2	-	CASSQDWGGDGYTF	TGTGCCAGCAGCCAAGATTGGGGGGGCGACGGCTACACCTTC
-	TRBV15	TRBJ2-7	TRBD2	CATNRLAGAVEQYF	TGTGCCACCAATCGCCTAGCGGGAGCGGTCGAGCAGTACTTC
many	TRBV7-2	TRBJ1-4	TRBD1	CASSPDRATNEKLFF	TGTGCCAGCAGCCCCGACAGGGCAACTAATGAAAAACTGTTTTTT